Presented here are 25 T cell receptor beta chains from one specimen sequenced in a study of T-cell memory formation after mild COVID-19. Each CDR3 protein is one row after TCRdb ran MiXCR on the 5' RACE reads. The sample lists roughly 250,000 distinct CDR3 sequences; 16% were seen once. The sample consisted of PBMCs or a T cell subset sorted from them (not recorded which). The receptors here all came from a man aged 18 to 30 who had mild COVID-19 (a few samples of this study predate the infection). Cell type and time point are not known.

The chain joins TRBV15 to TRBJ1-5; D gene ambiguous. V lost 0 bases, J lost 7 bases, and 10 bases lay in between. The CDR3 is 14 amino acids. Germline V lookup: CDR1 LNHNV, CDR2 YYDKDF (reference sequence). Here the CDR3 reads CATSRDLNGQPQHF. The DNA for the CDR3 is TGTGCCACCAGCAGAGATTTGAATGGACAGCCCCAGCATTTT.

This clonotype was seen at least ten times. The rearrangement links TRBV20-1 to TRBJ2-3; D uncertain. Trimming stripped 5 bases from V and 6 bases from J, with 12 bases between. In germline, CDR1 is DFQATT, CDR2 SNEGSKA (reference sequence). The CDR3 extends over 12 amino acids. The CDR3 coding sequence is TGCAGTGCTTTCTGGCCGGGCGATACGCAGTATTTT. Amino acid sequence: CSAFWPGDTQYF.

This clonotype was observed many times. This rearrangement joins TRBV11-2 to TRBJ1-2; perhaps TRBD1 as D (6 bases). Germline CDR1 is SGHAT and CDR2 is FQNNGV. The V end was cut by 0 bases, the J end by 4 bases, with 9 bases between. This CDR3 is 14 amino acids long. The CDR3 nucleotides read TGTGCCAGCAGCTTAGATCAGGGGAGCTATGGCTACACCTTC. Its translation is CASSLDQGSYGYTF. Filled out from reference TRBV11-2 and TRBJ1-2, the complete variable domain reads EAGVAQSPRYKIIEKRQSVAFWCNPISGHATLYWYQQILGQGPKLLIQFQNNGVVDDSQLPKDRFSAERLKGVDSTLKIQPAKLEDSAVYLCASSLDQGSYGYTFGSGTRLTVV.

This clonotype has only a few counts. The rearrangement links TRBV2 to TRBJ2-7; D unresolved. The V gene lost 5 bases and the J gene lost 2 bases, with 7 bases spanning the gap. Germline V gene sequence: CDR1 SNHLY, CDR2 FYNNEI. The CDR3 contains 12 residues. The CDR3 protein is CASSLTTYEQYV. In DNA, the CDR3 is TGTGCCAGCAGTTTGACAACCTACGAGCAGTACGTC.

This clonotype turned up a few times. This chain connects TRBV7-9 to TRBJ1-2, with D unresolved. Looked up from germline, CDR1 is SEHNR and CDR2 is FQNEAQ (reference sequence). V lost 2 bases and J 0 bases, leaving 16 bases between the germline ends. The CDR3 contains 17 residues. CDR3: CASSLSGPPVANYGYTF. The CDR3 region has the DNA TGTGCCAGCAGCTTAAGCGGTCCACCTGTTGCTAACTATGGCTACACCTTC.

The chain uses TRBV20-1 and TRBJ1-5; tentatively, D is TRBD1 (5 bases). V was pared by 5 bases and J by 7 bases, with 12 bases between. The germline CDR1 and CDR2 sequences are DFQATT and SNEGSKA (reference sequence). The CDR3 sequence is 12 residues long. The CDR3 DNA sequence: TGCAGTGCTCGCAGGGCCCGGCAGCCCCAGCATTTT. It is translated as CSARRARQPQHF.

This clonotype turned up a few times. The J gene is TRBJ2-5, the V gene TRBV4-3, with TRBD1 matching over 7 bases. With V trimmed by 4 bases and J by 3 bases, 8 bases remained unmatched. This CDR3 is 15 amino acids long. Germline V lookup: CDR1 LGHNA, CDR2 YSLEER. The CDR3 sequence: CASSPGDRDEETQYF. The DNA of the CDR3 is TGCGCCAGCAGCCCCGGAGACAGGGACGAAGAGACCCAGTACTTC.

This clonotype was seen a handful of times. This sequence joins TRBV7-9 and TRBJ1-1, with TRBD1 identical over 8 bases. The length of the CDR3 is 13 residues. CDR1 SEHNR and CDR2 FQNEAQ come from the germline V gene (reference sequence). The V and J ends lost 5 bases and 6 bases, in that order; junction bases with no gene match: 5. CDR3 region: CASSNQGAAEAFF. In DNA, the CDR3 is TGTGCCAGCAGCAATCAGGGGGCTGCTGAAGCTTTCTTT. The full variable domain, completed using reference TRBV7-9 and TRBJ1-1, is DTGVSQNPRHKITKRGQNVTFRCDPISEHNRLYWYRQTLGQGPEFLTYFQNEAQLEKSRLLSDRFSAERPKGSFSTLEIQRTEQGDSAMYLCASSNQGAAEAFFGQGTRLTVV.

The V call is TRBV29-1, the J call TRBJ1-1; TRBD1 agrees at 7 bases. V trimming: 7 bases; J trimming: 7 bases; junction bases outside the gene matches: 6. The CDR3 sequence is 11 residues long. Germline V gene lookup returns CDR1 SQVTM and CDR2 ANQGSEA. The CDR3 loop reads CSGQQGFEAFF. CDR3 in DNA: TGCAGCGGTCAACAGGGGTTTGAAGCTTTCTTT.

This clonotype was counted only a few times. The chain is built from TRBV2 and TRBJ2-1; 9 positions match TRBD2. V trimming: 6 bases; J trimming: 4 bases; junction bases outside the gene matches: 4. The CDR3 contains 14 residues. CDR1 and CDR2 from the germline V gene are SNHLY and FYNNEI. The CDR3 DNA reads TGTGCCAGCAGGCGGGGGGGCATGTACAATGAGCAGTTCTTC. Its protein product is CASRRGGMYNEQFF. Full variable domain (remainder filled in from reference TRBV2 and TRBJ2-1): EPEVTQTPSHQVTQMGQEVILRCVPISNHLYFYWYRQILGQKVEFLVSFYNNEISEKSEIFDDQFSVERPDGSNFTLKIRSTKLEDSAMYFCASRRGGMYNEQFFGPGTRLTVL.

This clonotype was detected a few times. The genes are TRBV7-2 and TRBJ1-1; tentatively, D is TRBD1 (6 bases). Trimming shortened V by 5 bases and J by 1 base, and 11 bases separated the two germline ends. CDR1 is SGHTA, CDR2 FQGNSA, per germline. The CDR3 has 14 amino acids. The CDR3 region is CASSTTGRNTEAFF. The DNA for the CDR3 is TGTGCCAGCAGCACAACAGGGAGGAACACTGAAGCTTTCTTT.

The CDR3 nucleotides read TGTGCCAGCAGCAATGAGGGAGCTAACTATGGCTACACCTTC. It yields the protein CASSNEGANYGYTF. The chain has TRBV19 and TRBJ1-2; D is ambiguous. V was clipped by 9 bases and J by 0 bases, with 14 bases between them. This CDR3 has 14 amino acids. Germline CDR1 LNHDA, CDR2 SQIVND (reference sequence).

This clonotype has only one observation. For the CDR3, the DNA is TGTGCCAGCAGCTTAGGGCGGGACGGAGAGACCCAGTACTTC. Protein product: CASSLGRDGETQYF. The chain links TRBV7-2 to TRBJ2-5; the D gene is possibly TRBD2 (6 bases). The germline V and J ends were trimmed by 1 base and 4 bases, with 10 bases remaining between them. CDR1 SGHTA and CDR2 FQGNSA come from the germline V gene. CDR3 length: 14 amino acids.

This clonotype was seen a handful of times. CDR3 in amino acids: CASSPSGVSYEQYF. The CDR3, as DNA: TGTGCCAGCAGCCCGAGCGGGGTCTCCTACGAGCAGTACTTC. This chain joins TRBV4-2 and TRBJ2-7; TRBD2 aligns across 7 bases. After removal of 4 bases from V and 0 bases from J, the junction contained 3 bases not matched to a gene. Looked up from germline, CDR1 is LGHNA and CDR2 is YNFKEQ. This CDR3 has 14 residues.

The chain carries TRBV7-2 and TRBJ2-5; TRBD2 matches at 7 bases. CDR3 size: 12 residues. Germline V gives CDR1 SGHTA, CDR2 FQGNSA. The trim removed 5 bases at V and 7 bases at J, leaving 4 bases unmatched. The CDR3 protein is CASSGLGGTQYF. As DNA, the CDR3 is TGTGCCAGCAGCGGACTAGGAGGGACCCAGTACTTC.

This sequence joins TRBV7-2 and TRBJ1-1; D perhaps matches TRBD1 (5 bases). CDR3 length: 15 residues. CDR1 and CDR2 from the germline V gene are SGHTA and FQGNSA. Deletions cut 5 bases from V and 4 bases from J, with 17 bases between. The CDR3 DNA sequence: TGTGCCAGCAGCCCCGGACCCGCTAGGGGCACTGAAGCTTTCTTT. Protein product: CASSPGPARGTEAFF.

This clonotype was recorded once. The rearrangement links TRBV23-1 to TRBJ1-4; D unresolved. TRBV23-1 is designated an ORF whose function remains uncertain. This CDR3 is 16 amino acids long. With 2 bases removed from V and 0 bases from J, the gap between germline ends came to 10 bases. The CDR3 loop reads CASSQRTLATNEKLFF. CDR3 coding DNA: TGCGCCAGCAGTCAACGGACGTTAGCAACTAATGAAAAACTGTTTTTT.

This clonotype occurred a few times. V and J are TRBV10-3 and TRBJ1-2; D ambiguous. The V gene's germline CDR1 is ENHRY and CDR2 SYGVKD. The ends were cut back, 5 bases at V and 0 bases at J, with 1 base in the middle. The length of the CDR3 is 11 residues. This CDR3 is CAISTNYGYTF. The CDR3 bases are TGTGCCATCAGTACTAACTATGGCTACACCTTC.

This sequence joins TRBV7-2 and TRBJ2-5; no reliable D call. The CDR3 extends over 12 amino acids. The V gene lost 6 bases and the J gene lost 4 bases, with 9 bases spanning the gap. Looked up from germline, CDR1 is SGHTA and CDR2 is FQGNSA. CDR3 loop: CASRSPPETQYF. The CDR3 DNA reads TGTGCCAGCAGATCCCCCCCAGAGACCCAGTACTTC. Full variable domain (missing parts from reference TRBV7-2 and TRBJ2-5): GAGVSQSPSNKVTEKGKDVELRCDPISGHTALYWYRQSLGQGLEFLIYFQGNSAPDKSGLPSDRFSAERTGGSVSTLTIQRTQQEDSAVYLCASRSPPETQYFGPGTRLLVL.

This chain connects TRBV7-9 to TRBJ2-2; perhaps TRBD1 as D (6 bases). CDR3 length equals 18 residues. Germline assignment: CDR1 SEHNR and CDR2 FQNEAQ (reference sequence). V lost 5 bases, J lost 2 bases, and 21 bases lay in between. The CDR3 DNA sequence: TGTGCCAGCAGCGGGAGCTGGTCGACAGGCTATAACACCGGGGAGCTGTTTTTT. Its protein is CASSGSWSTGYNTGELFF.

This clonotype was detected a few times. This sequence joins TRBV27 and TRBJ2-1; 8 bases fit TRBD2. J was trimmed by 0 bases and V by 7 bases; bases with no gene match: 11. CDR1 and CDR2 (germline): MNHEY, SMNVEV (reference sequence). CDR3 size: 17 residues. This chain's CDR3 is CASTRIGAGASYNEQFF. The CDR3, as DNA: TGTGCCAGCACTAGAATAGGAGCGGGGGCCTCCTACAATGAGCAGTTCTTC.

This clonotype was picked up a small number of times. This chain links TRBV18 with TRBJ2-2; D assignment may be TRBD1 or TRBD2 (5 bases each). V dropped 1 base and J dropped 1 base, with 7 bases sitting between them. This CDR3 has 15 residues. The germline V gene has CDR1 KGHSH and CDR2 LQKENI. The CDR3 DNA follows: TGTGCCAGCTCACCACGGGACCAGAACACCGGGGAGCTGTTTTTT. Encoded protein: CASSPRDQNTGELFF.

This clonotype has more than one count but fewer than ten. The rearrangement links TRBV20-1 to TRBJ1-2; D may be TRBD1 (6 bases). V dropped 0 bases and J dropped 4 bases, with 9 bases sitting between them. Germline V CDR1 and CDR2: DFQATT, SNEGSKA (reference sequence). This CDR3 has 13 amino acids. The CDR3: CSARDYRVYGYTF. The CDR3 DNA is TGCAGTGCTAGAGATTACAGGGTCTATGGCTACACCTTC.

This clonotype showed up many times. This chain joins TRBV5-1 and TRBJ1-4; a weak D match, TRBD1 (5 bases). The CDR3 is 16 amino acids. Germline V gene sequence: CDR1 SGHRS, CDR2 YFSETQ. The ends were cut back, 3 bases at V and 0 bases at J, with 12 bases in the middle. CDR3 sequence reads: CASSSSQGATNEKLFF. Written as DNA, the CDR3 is TGCGCCAGCAGCTCTTCCCAGGGCGCAACTAATGAAAAACTGTTTTTT.

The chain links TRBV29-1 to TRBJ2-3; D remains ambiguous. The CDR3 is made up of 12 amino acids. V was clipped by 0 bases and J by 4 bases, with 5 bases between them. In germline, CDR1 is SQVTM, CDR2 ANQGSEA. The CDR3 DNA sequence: TGCAGCGTTGAAGATCGGGCAGATACGCAGTATTTT. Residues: CSVEDRADTQYF.